The clone carrying this TCR beta chain has at least ten counts. Its antigen is currently unknown. CDR3 size: 14 residues. V was clipped by 6 bases and J by 3 bases, with 13 bases between them. The data derive from a study of identical twins. Study-wide findings and caveats: In zero-insertion analyses, partial confounding could arise from invariant MAIT and iNKT cells.

Using its own MiXCR run on the 5' RACE reads, TCRdb lists one record per CDR3 protein. This table holds approximately 210,000 distinct CDR3 sequences, about 15% found once. Another study also made use of these data, one on T cells expressing NK-cell markers. As that study records: Expanded clones of NKG2C+ T cells had an unclear HCMV specificity.

The genes are TRBV12-3 or TRBV12-4 and TRBJ2-3, with D perhaps assigned TRBD1 or TRBD2 (5 bases each). This sequence was found in a woman aged 18-29 years in good health. The sequencing input was CD8+ T cells sorted from blood. This CDR3 reads CASSPTGPTDTQYF. CDR3 coding DNA: TGTGCCAGCAGCCCCACGGGGCCGACAGATACGCAGTATTTT.